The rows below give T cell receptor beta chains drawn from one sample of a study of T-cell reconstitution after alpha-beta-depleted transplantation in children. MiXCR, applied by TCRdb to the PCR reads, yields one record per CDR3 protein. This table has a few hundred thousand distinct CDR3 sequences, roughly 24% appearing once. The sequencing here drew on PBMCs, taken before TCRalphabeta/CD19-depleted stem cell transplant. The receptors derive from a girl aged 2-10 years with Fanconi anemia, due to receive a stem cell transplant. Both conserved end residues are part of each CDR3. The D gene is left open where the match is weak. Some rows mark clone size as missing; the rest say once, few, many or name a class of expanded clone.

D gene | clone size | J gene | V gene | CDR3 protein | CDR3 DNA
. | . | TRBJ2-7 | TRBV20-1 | CSAREAVYSYEQYF | TGCAGTGCTAGAGAGGCAGTCTACTCCTACGAGCAGTACTTC
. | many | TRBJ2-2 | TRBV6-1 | CASRSGTRLTGELFF | TGTGCCAGCAGATCCGGGACAAGGTTGACCGGGGAGCTGTTTTTT
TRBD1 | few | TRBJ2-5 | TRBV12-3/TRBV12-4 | CASSSTGAMKETQYF | TGTGCCAGCAGTTCAACAGGGGCCATGAAAGAGACCCAGTACTTC
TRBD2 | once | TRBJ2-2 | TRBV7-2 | CASSRGLVTGELFF | TGTGCCAGCAGCAGAGGACTAGTAACCGGGGAGCTGTTTTTT
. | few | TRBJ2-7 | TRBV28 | CASSRQSEQYF | TGTGCCAGCAGCCGACAGTCCGAGCAGTACTTC
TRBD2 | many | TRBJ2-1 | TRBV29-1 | CSLHSGGEQFF | TGCAGCTTACATAGCGGGGGTGAGCAGTTCTTC
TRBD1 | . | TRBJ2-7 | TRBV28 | CASRKPGQGISVYF | TGTGCCAGCAGAAAGCCGGGACAGGGAATCTCAGTATACTTC
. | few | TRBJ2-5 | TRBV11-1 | CASSTPGSAPSYQETQYF | TGTGCCAGCTCCACGCCGGGGTCGGCCCCCTCGTATCAAGAGACCCAGTACTTC
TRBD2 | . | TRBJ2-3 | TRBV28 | CASSLGLAGEVTDTQYF | TGTGCCAGCAGTCTGGGACTAGCGGGAGAGGTGACAGATACGCAGTATTTT
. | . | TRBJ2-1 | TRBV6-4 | CASRALPLLYNEQFF | TGTGCCAGCAGAGCGCTACCGCTCCTCTACAATGAGCAGTTCTTC
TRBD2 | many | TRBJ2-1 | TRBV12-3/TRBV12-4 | CASSPSLAGAYNEQFF | TGTGCCAGCAGCCCCAGCCTAGCGGGGGCGTACAATGAGCAGTTCTTC
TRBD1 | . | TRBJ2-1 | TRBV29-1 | CSVWDDRASYNEQFF | TGCAGCGTTTGGGATGACAGGGCTTCCTACAATGAGCAGTTCTTC
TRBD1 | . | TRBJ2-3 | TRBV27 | CASRKQGFKADTQYF | TGTGCCAGCAGGAAACAGGGGTTTAAGGCAGATACGCAGTATTTT
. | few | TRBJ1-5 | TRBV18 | CASSQSARDQPQHF | TGTGCCAGCTCACAATCCGCGAGGGATCAGCCCCAGCATTTT
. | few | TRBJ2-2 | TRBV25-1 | CASSEPRTDITGELFF | TGTGCCAGCAGTGAACCTCGGACTGATATCACCGGGGAGCTGTTTTTT
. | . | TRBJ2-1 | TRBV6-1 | CASSQGVNEQFF | TGTGCCAGCAGTCAGGGCGTCAATGAGCAGTTCTTC
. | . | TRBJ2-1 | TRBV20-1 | CSDSKTCWNEQFF | TGCAGTGATAGCAAGACTTGCTGGAATGAGCAGTTCTTC
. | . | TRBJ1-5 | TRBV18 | CASSPMAGANQPQHF | TGTGCCAGCTCACCGATGGCGGGAGCCAATCAGCCCCAGCATTTT
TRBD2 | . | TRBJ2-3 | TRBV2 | CASSEARGGWSDTQYF | TGTGCCAGCAGTGAAGCGCGGGGGGGCTGGTCAGATACGCAGTATTTT
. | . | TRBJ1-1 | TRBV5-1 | CASSARVDMNTEAFF | TGCGCCAGCAGCGCCAGGGTTGACATGAACACTGAAGCTTTCTTT
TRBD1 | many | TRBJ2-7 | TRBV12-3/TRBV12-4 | CASSWDRINEQYF | TGTGCCAGCAGCTGGGACAGGATAAACGAGCAGTACTTC
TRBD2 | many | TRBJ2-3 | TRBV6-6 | CASRASGGNTDTQYF | TGTGCCAGCAGGGCCAGCGGGGGGAACACAGATACGCAGTATTTT
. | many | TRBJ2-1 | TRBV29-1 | CSVLTLALYNEQFF | TGCAGCGTTTTAACGTTAGCGCTCTACAATGAGCAGTTCTTC
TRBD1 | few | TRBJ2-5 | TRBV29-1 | CSVGSGTGVETQYF | TGCAGCGTTGGGAGCGGGACAGGGGTTGAGACCCAGTACTTC
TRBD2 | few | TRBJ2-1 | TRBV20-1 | CSAGALAGAGEQFF | TGCAGTGCTGGAGCGCTAGCGGGGGCGGGTGAGCAGTTCTTC
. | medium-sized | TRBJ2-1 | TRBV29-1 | CSVEPLRDNEQFF | TGCAGCGTGGAACCACTCAGGGACAATGAGCAGTTCTTC
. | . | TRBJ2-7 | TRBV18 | CASSPPGVTEQYF | TGTGCCAGCTCACCACCGGGGGTTACCGAGCAGTACTTC
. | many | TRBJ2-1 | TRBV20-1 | CSAGQLGHEQFF | TGCAGTGCTGGCCAACTAGGACATGAGCAGTTCTTC
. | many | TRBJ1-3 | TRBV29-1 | CSVTIRKGSGNTIYF | TGCAGCGTTACGATCCGGAAGGGCTCTGGAAACACCATATATTTT
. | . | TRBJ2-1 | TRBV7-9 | CASSLFSYNEQFF | TGTGCCAGCAGCTTATTCTCCTACAATGAGCAGTTCTTC